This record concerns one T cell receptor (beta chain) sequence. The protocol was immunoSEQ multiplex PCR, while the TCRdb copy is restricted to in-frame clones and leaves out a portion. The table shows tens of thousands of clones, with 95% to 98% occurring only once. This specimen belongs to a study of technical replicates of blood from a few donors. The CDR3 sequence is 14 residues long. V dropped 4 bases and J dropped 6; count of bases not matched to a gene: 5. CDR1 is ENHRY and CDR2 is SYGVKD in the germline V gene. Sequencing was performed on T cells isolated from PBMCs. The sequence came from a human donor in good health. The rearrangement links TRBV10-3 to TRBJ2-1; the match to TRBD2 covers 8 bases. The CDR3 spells CAISAGTSVNEQFF. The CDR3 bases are TGTGCCATCAGTGCTGGGACTAGTGTCAATGAGCAGTTCTTC.